This is a list of T cell receptor beta chains from one sample in a study of radiotherapy plus CTLA-4 blockade in lung cancer. TCRdb's copy holds only in-frame clones and misses some; the assay was immunoSEQ multiplex PCR. This table holds 70,000 to 95,000 clones, about 87% found once. This specimen was peripheral blood, taken from a patient treated with radiotherapy plus ipilimumab. All receptors come from a human donor with non-small cell lung cancer that progressed on radiotherapy plus ipilimumab. Both conserved end residues are trimmed from each CDR3. Fields, in order: V gene, J gene, CDR3 protein.

V: TRBV18
J: TRBJ1-3
CDR3: ASSPPGQGRNTIY

V: TRBV7-2
J: TRBJ2-7
CDR3: ASSFTGYTYEQY

V: TRBV27
J: TRBJ1-2
CDR3: ASSLYSAGGGYGYT

V: TRBV29-1
J: TRBJ2-7
CDR3: SAGTAVKGGEQY

V: TRBV30
J: TRBJ2-1
CDR3: AWSVPPGLQF

V: TRBV9
J: TRBJ2-2
CDR3: AGTGGWIEPDTGELF

V: TRBV29-1
J: TRBJ2-5
CDR3: SVPDGPQETQY

V: TRBV6-1
J: TRBJ2-7
CDR3: ASSEDGGVYEQY

V: TRBV7-8
J: TRBJ2-2
CDR3: ASSLAPDRGRTGELF

V: TRBV6-6
J: TRBJ2-3
CDR3: ASSYSSQDPTDTQY

V: TRBV30
J: TRBJ1-2
CDR3: AWTPQGEGYGYT

V: TRBV7-6
J: .
CDR3: ASRDRNSYEQY

V: TRBV2
J: TRBJ2-2
CDR3: ASSEVWTGVTGELF

V: TRBV5-1
J: TRBJ2-2
CDR3: ASSLLSGGARTGELF

V: TRBV4-3
J: TRBJ1-2
CDR3: ASSQDLTGGGYT

V: TRBV2
J: TRBJ2-6
CDR3: ASNSPGLLPGANVLT

V: TRBV7-8
J: TRBJ1-4
CDR3: ASSLGGTNEKLF

V: TRBV5-1
J: TRBJ2-7
CDR3: ASRPVGRGGGSQYEQY

V: TRBV9
J: TRBJ2-2
CDR3: ASSVTSGNTGELF

V: TRBV27
J: TRBJ2-1
CDR3: ASSLMAGEQF

V: TRBV7-2
J: TRBJ2-3
CDR3: ASSPYQRGTDTQY

V: TRBV5-6
J: TRBJ1-1
CDR3: ASSLIRNTEAF

V: TRBV5-4
J: TRBJ1-6
CDR3: ASSFGGEINSPLH

V: TRBV20-1
J: TRBJ2-3
CDR3: SAQHDTQY